Reported below is one T cell receptor beta chain. Its antigen is not identified. The data originate from a study of T cell responses to AZD1222 COVID-19 vaccine. Whole-study findings and limits: Mapped onto spike, vaccine-associated CD4 TCRs spanned it and were dominant at 160-218 and 743-854. With two AZD1222 doses given, Spike-specific TCR breadth and depth both rose. In the spike-specific TCR repertoire, nearly half reportedly target unmutated variant regions.

Germline V CDR1 and CDR2: LNHDA, SQIVND (reference sequence). CDR3 length equals 13 residues. V lost 10 bases to trimming and J lost 3 bases, with 15 bases between them. The table came from immunoSEQ multiplex PCR; TCRdb's copy has only in-frame clones and leaves some out. The table includes about 120,000 clones, 75% to 95% detected once. The material sequenced was peripheral blood, taken 28 days after the second dose of the MenACWY control vaccine. This chain links TRBV19 with TRBJ1-1, with D uncertain. The receptor comes from an adult who received the MenACWY meningococcal vaccine as a control. The CDR3 is CAIGVGVDTEAFF. DNA of the CDR3: TGTGCCATCGGGGTCGGAGTCGACACTGAAGCTTTCTTT.